A single sample is the source of the 29 T cell receptor beta chains below, sequenced in a study of blood T cell repertoires in COVID-19. Sequenced by immunoSEQ multiplex PCR; TCRdb stores in-frame clones only, minus some. The table records about 75,000 clones, 80% to 90% of them present only once. Source material: peripheral blood. These receptor sequences come from a woman aged 45-65 years with acute or convalescent COVID-19.

The V gene is TRBV28, the J gene TRBJ1-2; a possible D gene is TRBD1 (5 bases). V was shortened by 6 bases and J by 6 bases, with 8 bases between the two germline ends. CDR1 MDHEN and CDR2 SYDVKM come from the germline V gene. The CDR3 consists of 11 residues. The CDR3 spells CASREGDGYTF. As DNA, the CDR3 is TGTGCCAGCAGGGAAGGGGATGGCTACACCTTC.

This sequence joins TRBV13 and TRBJ1-3; no firm D call. V lost 4 bases, J lost 0 bases, and 7 bases lay in between. Per germline, CDR1 PRHDT and CDR2 FYEKMQ (reference sequence). This CDR3 has 14 residues. CDR3 amino acids: CASSSRSSGNTIYF. CDR3 nucleotides: TGTGCCAGCAGCTCCCGGAGCTCTGGAAACACCATATATTTT.

This chain links TRBV30 with TRBJ2-1; D gene unclear. V was clipped by 0 bases and J by 6 bases, with 6 bases between them. Germline V gene data show CDR1 as GTSNPN and CDR2 as SVGIG (reference sequence). CDR3 length equals 12 residues. The CDR3 spells CAWSVQSNEQFF. The DNA of the CDR3 is TGTGCCTGGAGTGTACAGTCCAATGAGCAGTTCTTC.

This chain connects TRBV5-1 to TRBJ2-5, with 15 bases matching TRBD2. The germline gives CDR1 SGHRS, CDR2 YFSETQ. The length of the CDR3 is 16 residues. The junction had 2 bases not matched to a gene; V was cut back by 0 bases and J by 5 bases. The CDR3 DNA reads as TGCGCCAGCAGCTTGGGGACTAGCGGGGGGGCGGAGACCCAGTACTTC. It translates to CASSLGTSGGAETQYF.

Here the CDR3 reads CASSSMGAFGEKLFF. The CDR3 DNA follows: TGTGCCAGCAGCTCGATGGGGGCTTTCGGTGAAAAACTGTTTTTT. The chain employs TRBV7-9 and TRBJ1-4, with D perhaps matching TRBD1 (6 bases). The CDR3 has 15 amino acids. Trimming took off 4 bases at V and 7 bases at J, with 16 bases between the two ends. From germline, CDR1 is SEHNR and CDR2 FQNEAQ (reference sequence).

The CDR3 DNA follows: TGTGCCAGCAGCCAAGCCAGCGAGCAGTACTTC. Protein sequence: CASSQASEQYF. This chain connects TRBV3-1 (or the pseudogene TRBV3-2) to TRBJ2-7; D unclear. Trimming took 1 base from V and 6 from J, leaving 4 bases between them. The CDR3 spans 11 residues. Germline lookup yields CDR1 LGHDT and CDR2 YNNKEL (reference sequence).

This clone was found once. The chain recombines TRBV2 with TRBJ2-2, with 8 bases matching TRBD2. V lost 6 bases, J lost 4 bases, and 10 bases stayed unmatched. The CDR3 sequence is 16 residues long. Germline loops: CDR1 SNHLY, CDR2 FYNNEI. CDR3 in amino acids: CASSKGRLAGTGELFF. DNA for the CDR3: TGTGCCAGCAGCAAAGGAAGGCTAGCGGGCACCGGGGAGCTGTTTTTT.

The chain combines TRBV3-1 (or the pseudogene TRBV3-2) with TRBJ1-5; D gene ambiguous. Trimming cost V 4 bases and J 2 bases, with 9 bases left between them. The CDR3 is 14 amino acids. Per germline, CDR1 LGHDT and CDR2 YNNKEL (reference sequence). The CDR3 loop is CASSLSYGNQPQHF. Here the CDR3 DNA reads TGTGCCAGCAGCCTGAGTTACGGCAATCAGCCCCAGCATTTT.

This chain connects TRBV6-4 to TRBJ2-3; possibly TRBD1 for D (6 bases). Trimming stripped 3 bases from V and 1 base from J, with 11 bases between. The CDR3 has 15 residues. Germline V CDR1 and CDR2: MRHNA, SNTAGT. CDR3 sequence (DNA): TGTGCCAGCAGTGAACAACAGGGACGCACAGATACGCAGTATTTT. Translation gives CASSEQQGRTDTQYF.

The chain employs TRBV30 and TRBJ1-1; D is uncertain. Germline V gene data show CDR1 as GTSNPN and CDR2 as SVGIG (reference sequence). V was pared by 0 bases and J by 4 bases, with 15 bases between. The CDR3 consists of 15 residues. In nucleotides, the CDR3 is TGTGCCTGGAGTGTAGGTACGGTAGCGGTCACTGAAGCTTTCTTT. As protein: CAWSVGTVAVTEAFF.

J is TRBJ1-1 and V is TRBV29-1; 8 bases are shared with TRBD1. Germline CDR1 is SQVTM and CDR2 is ANQGSEA. This CDR3 is built from 17 residues. After removal of 3 bases from V and 3 bases from J, the junction contained 15 bases not matched to a gene. CDR3 sequence: CSVDAFLDRAPYTEAFF. The CDR3 nucleotides read TGCAGCGTTGACGCATTCCTGGACAGGGCTCCATACACTGAAGCTTTCTTT.

The V and J genes are TRBV5-5 and TRBJ2-7, with 8 bases aligning to TRBD1. Germline V gives CDR1 SGHKS, CDR2 YYEKEE (reference sequence). The CDR3 spans 15 residues. After removal of 2 bases from V and 4 bases from J, the junction contained 8 bases not matched to a gene. CDR3 sequence (DNA): TGTGCCAGCAGCTTTGCCGGGACAGGAGAATACGAGCAGTACTTC. As protein: CASSFAGTGEYEQYF. Looking up the rest from reference TRBV5-5 and TRBJ2-7 gives the full variable domain: DAGVTQSPTHLIKTRGQQVTLRCSPISGHKSVSWYQQVLGQGPQFIFQYYEKEERGRGNFPDRFSARQFPNYSSELNVNALLLGDSALYLCASSFAGTGEYEQYFGPGTRLTVT.

The gene calls are TRBV2 and TRBJ2-2; TRBD1 matches at 8 bases. V shed 8 bases and J 5 bases; nucleotides not matched to a gene: 10. The germline V gene encodes CDR1 SNHLY and CDR2 FYNNEI. The CDR3 consists of 15 residues. The CDR3 region has the DNA TGTGCCAGCGTCCGAGACAGGGGTTCTACCGGGGAGCTGTTTTTT. As protein: CASVRDRGSTGELFF.

The chain is built from TRBV6-5 and TRBJ1-2; D unclear. Trimming removed 2 bases from V and 7 bases from J, with 14 bases in between. The CDR3 totals 14 residues. The V gene's germline CDR1 is MNHEY and CDR2 SVGAGI. The CDR3 nucleotides read TGTGCCAGCAGTTACGACCCGGGGATGCGTGGCTACACCTTC. Its translation: CASSYDPGMRGYTF.

This clone was picked up one time. In nucleotides, the CDR3 is TGTGCCAGCCATGAGGGCGGTGAGACCCAGTACTTC. This sequence encodes CASHEGGETQYF. This sequence joins TRBV5-4 and TRBJ2-5; perhaps TRBD2 as D (5 bases). The CDR3 runs 12 residues. Germline values: CDR1 SGHNT, CDR2 YYREEE (reference sequence). V shed 7 bases and J shed 5 bases, with 12 bases lying between them.

The rearrangement links TRBV5-4 to TRBJ2-5, with D possibly TRBD1 on 6 matching bases. The germline CDR1 and CDR2 sequences are SGHNT and YYREEE (reference sequence). The CDR3 is 11 amino acids. The V gene lost 5 bases and the J gene lost 7 bases, with 9 bases spanning the gap. The CDR3, as DNA: TGTGCCAGCAGTCTAGGGGGGACCCAGTACTTC. Residues: CASSLGGTQYF.

The CDR3: CASSDTGNQPQHF. The CDR3, as DNA: TGTGCCAGCAGCGATACAGGGAATCAGCCCCAGCATTTT. The chain joins TRBV9 to TRBJ1-5, with D possibly TRBD1 on 6 matching bases. Trimming took off 3 bases at V and 4 bases at J, with 8 bases between the two ends. Looked up from germline, CDR1 is SGDLS and CDR2 is YYNGEE. The CDR3 loop spans 13 amino acids.

The chain is built from TRBV6-5 and TRBJ2-5, with 8 positions matching TRBD1. The CDR3 has 13 residues. Germline-derived CDR1 and CDR2 are MNHEY and SVGAGI. J gave up 4 bases and V 6 bases, and 4 bases lay outside the gene matches. In nucleotides, the CDR3 is TGTGCCAGCAGAAACAGGGGGACAGAGACCCAGTACTTC. Encoded protein: CASRNRGTETQYF.

The chain couples TRBV9 to TRBJ1-2, with 8 bases aligning to TRBD1. CDR1 and CDR2 from the germline V gene are SGDLS and YYNGEE. This CDR3 has 15 residues. V lost 0 bases, J lost 8 bases, and 9 bases stayed unmatched. The CDR3 spells CASSVGQGALRGYTF. The CDR3, as DNA: TGTGCCAGCAGCGTAGGCCAGGGGGCGCTTCGGGGCTACACCTTC.

In nucleotides, the CDR3 is TGTGCCAGCAGTGACAGGGTTTCACCCCTCCACTTT. Translated, it gives CASSDRVSPLHF. The V gene is TRBV6-1, the J gene TRBJ1-6; D perhaps matches TRBD1 (5 bases). Germline values: CDR1 MNHNS, CDR2 SASEGT. The CDR3 runs to 12 residues. With 3 bases removed from V and 9 bases from J, the gap between germline ends came to 6 bases.

The CDR3 DNA sequence: TGTGCCAGCAGCTTTTCAGGGGGCGCCGAAAAACTGTTTTTT. Translation: CASSFSGGAEKLFF. The chain carries TRBV7-9 and TRBJ1-4, with TRBD1 matching 8 bases. CDR3 size: 14 residues. J gave up 8 bases and V 3 bases, and 5 bases lay outside the gene matches. Germline-derived CDR1 and CDR2 are SEHNR and FQNEAQ (reference sequence).

The chain uses TRBV14 and TRBJ1-2; 8 positions match TRBD1. Germline V CDR1 and CDR2: SGHDN, FVKESK. With 2 bases clipped from V and 8 bases from J, the junction kept 7 bases outside the gene matches. There are 14 residues in the CDR3. CDR3 sequence (DNA): TGTGCCAGCAGCCAATTGACAGGGGCCGGCGGCTACACCTTC. This encodes CASSQLTGAGGYTF.

The chain has TRBV7-6 and TRBJ2-5, with D perhaps matching TRBD2 (7 bases). The CDR3 has 15 amino acids. Trimming left V 0 bases short and J 5 bases short, with 13 bases between. Germline loops: CDR1 SGHVS, CDR2 FNYEAQ. The CDR3 DNA follows: TGTGCCAGCAGCTTAGCGGGGGGGCCGTATGAGACCCAGTACTTC. This codes for CASSLAGGPYETQYF.

CDR3 coding DNA: TGTGCCAGCAGTTTAAATGCAGGAACGACGAATTCCCAGCATTTT. It encodes CASSLNAGTTNSQHF. V gene TRBV28 combines with J gene TRBJ1-5, with D unclear. In germline, CDR1 is MDHEN, CDR2 SYDVKM. The V gene lost 2 bases and the J gene lost 11 bases, with 19 bases spanning the gap. This CDR3 contains 15 residues.

Only a few counts were recorded for this clone. The chain joins TRBV10-3 to TRBJ1-1, with 7 bases identical to TRBD1. The germline gives CDR1 ENHRY, CDR2 SYGVKD. The CDR3 consists of 13 residues. V lost 10 bases and J lost 4; bases outside the gene matches: 9. For the CDR3, the DNA is TGTGCCACGAAGGGGGCAGGGACCACTGAAGCTTTCTTT. This encodes CATKGAGTTEAFF.

Turning to this clone: One end of the junction varies from germline; a read error may be responsible. The J gene is TRBJ2-6, the V gene TRBV7-7, with 7 bases that match TRBD1. This CDR3 has 17 residues. The V gene's germline CDR1 is SSHAT and CDR2 FNYEAQ (reference sequence). The CDR3 DNA reads as TGTGCTAGCAGCTTGGGGGCAGGGGGCTCTGGGGCCAACGTCCTGACTTTC. As protein: CASSLGAGGSGANVLTF.

The rearrangement joins TRBV5-1 to TRBJ1-2; 9 bases line up with TRBD1. Germline values: CDR1 SGHRS, CDR2 YFSETQ. CDR3 size: 18 residues. J was trimmed by 8 bases and V by 1 base; bases with no gene match: 18. The CDR3 sequence: CASSLLTGTGNSIGGYTF. CDR3 coding DNA: TGCGCCAGCAGCTTGCTCACCGGGACAGGGAATTCCATCGGCGGCTACACCTTC.

The count of this clone is one. This rearrangement joins TRBV15 to TRBJ1-3; 9 bases align to TRBD1. V shed 1 base and J 0 bases; nucleotides not matched to a gene: 4. Germline V lookup: CDR1 LNHNV, CDR2 YYDKDF (reference sequence). This CDR3 contains 17 residues. The DNA for the CDR3 is TGTGCCACCAGCAGAGGGGGACAGGGCCACTCTGGAAACACCATATATTTT. This gives the protein CATSRGGQGHSGNTIYF.

This chain joins TRBV7-2 and TRBJ1-5; 7 bases are shared with TRBD1. The germline gives CDR1 SGHTA, CDR2 FQGNSA. There are 13 residues in the CDR3. V lost 4 bases to trimming and J lost 11 bases; unmatched junction nucleotides: 8. The CDR3 region has the DNA TGTGCCAGCAGCTCAGACAGACAGGGAGCCCAGCATTTT. Protein product: CASSSDRQGAQHF.